These T cell receptor beta chains were read from a single sample in a study of control samples from healthy donors and cancer patients. TCRdb's copy holds only in-frame clones and misses some; the assay was immunoSEQ multiplex PCR. The table lists about 140,000 clones, about nine tenths of them singletons, with roughly 8.4% in the top ten. The sample taken for sequencing was blood. The receptor source for this set is a woman in her thirties in good health. The CDR3 runs from the conserved cysteine through the conserved F or W. The order of the fields is V gene, CDR3 protein.

TRBV7-2,CASSLTQGTEAFF
TRBV6-6,CASRPGGLGGHEQYF
TRBV5-1,CASSLVHRDEQYF
TRBV11-2,CASSLSGHPKRANYGYTF
TRBV7-9,CASSSLAGKRNTQYF
TRBV11-1,CASSLGGVTGELFF
TRBV10-3,CAIGPPRTSGSQNYNEQFF
TRBV6-5,CASSIQGGGANVLTF
TRBV20-1,CSARDLHGYTF
TRBV4-1,CASSQEQRSTDTQYF
TRBV13,CASSSAQGTNGYTF
TRBV24-1,CATSDRGTAYGYTF
TRBV7-8,CASTESREQYF
TRBV30,CAWNLGQGGQPQHF
TRBV6-6,CASSISLAYEQYF
TRBV3-1/TRBV3-2,CASSPLPWGDTQYF
TRBV6-1,CASSESTIPGNTIYF
TRBV5-1,CASSLGETRGAFF
TRBV15,CATSRVGGTKYEQYF
TRBV5-1,CASSPGTGDNEQFF
TRBV6-1,CASSESDSPNSPLHF
TRBV20-1,CSASRQAQGEQFF
TRBV9,CASRRGTLANTGELFF
TRBV5-4,CASSSLTGGNEQYF
TRBV15,CASGSSYNEQFF
TRBV20-1,CSGLNTDTQYF
TRBV12-5,CASGFDRGYEQYF
TRBV5-1,CASSLETTSGNSYEQYF
TRBV2,CASNWDLSTGELFF
TRBV29-1,CSVEDGGPAQYF
TRBV19,CASSIFSGSVQETQYF
TRBV19,CASSTVTRGNMAQSIGYTF
TRBV25-1,CASSESPVYEQYF
TRBV5-1,CASSLLTGKAQETQYF
TRBV27,CASSLISPGEPFNSPLHF
TRBV11-2,CASSSSSGREHYEQYF
TRBV30,CALWTGAEKLFF
TRBV5-1,CASTPRGGEQETQYF
TRBV5-1,CASSLGGGGNEAFF
TRBV6-4,CASNSSGLTDTQYF
TRBV6-6,CASRTSATYEQYF
TRBV6-2/TRBV6-3,CASSPKYTGELFF
TRBV23-1,CASSRSKPLNTEAFF
TRBV5-1,CASSITTGVTEAFF
TRBV19,CASSISPSRRNYGYTF
TRBV5-1,CASSLGWTGGSYEQYF
TRBV4-1,CASSQHNLQGSGSGNTIYF
TRBV25-1,CASRGPLYEQYF